Included here is one T cell receptor beta chain sequence, with context. The sample originates from a study of CD8+ T cells in alopecia areata. The CDR3 sequence is 15 residues long. The germline gives CDR1 SGDLS, CDR2 YYNGEE. Deletions cut 0 bases from V and 3 bases from J, with 13 bases between. Treatment denoted: oral pan-JAK inhibitor, 5-10 mg twice daily. It was cDNA, reverse transcribed from extracted RNA, that served as the sequencing template. Using immunoSEQ multiplex PCR, the repertoire was profiled, and TCRdb retains in-frame clones only, with some absent. The table has 170,000 or so clones, about 53% seen once; the top ten hold roughly 10%.

Specimen: CD8+ T cells sorted from blood, collected at week 24, from a patient treated with tofacitinib. The chain has TRBV9 and TRBJ2-7; D might be TRBD2 (6 bases). The TCR originated in a human donor with alopecia areata. In DNA form, the CDR3 reads TGTGCCAGCAGCGTAGAAGGGGACTGGAGCTACGAGCAGTACTTC. Translated: CASSVEGDWSYEQYF. Full variable domain (missing parts from reference TRBV9 and TRBJ2-7): DSGVTQTPKHLITATGQRVTLRCSPRSGDLSVYWYQQSLDQGLQFLIQYYNGEERAKGNILERFSAQQFPDLHSELNLSSLELGDSALYFCASSVEGDWSYEQYFGPGTRLTVT.